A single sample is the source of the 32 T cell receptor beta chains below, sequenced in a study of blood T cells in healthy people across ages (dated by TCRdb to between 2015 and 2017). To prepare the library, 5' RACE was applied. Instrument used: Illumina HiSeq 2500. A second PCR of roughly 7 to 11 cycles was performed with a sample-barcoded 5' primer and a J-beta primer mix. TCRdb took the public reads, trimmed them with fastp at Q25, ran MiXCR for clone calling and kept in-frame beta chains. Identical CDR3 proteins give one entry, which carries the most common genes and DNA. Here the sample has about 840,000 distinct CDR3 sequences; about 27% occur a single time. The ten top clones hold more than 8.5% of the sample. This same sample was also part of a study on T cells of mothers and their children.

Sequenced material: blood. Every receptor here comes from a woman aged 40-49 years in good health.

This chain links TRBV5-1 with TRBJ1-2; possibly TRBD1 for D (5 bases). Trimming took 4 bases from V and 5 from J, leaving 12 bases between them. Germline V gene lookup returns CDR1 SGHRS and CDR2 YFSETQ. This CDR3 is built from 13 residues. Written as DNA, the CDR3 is TGCGCCAGCAGCCAAGGGACCAGGTATGGCTACACCTTC. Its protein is CASSQGTRYGYTF.

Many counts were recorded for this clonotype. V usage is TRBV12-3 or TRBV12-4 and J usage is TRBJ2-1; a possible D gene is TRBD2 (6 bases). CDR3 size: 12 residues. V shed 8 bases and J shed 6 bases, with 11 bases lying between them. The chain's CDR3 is CASGRGGNEQFF. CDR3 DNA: TGTGCCAGCGGGCGGGGAGGCAATGAGCAGTTCTTC.

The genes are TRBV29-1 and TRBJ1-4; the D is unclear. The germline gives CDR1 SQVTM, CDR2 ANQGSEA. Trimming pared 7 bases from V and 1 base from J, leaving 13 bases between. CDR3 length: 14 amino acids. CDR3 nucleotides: TGCAGCGCCCGAGTGGTCGGAACTAATGAAAAACTGTTTTTT. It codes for CSARVVGTNEKLFF.

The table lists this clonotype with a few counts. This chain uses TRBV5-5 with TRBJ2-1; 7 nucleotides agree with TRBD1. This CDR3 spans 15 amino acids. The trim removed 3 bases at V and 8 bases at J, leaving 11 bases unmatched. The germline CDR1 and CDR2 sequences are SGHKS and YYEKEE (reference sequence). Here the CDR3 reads CASSSGTASGDEQFF. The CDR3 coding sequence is TGTGCCAGCAGCTCTGGGACAGCCTCTGGGGATGAGCAGTTCTTC. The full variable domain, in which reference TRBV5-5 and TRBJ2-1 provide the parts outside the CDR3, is DAGVTQSPTHLIKTRGQQVTLRCSPISGHKSVSWYQQVLGQGPQFIFQYYEKEERGRGNFPDRFSARQFPNYSSELNVNALLLGDSALYLCASSSGTASGDEQFFGPGTRLTVL.

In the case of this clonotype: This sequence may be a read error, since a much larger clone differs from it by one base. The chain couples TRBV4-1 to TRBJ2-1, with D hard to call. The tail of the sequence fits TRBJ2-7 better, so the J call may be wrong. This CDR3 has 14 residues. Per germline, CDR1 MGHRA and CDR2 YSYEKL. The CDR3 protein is CAGSQVGQAYEQYF. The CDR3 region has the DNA TGCGCCGGCAGCCAAGTCGGGCAGGCCTACGAGCAGTACTTC.

The CDR3 loop is CASTHRRGSANTEAFF. CDR3 nucleotides: TGTGCCAGCACCCACAGGAGGGGGTCGGCGAACACTGAAGCTTTCTTT. V is TRBV6-2 or TRBV6-3 and J is TRBJ1-1; weak D call: TRBD1 (6 bases). Germline V lookup: CDR1 MNHEY, CDR2 SVGEGT. Between the trimmed V and J ends, which lost 7 bases and 1 base, there was a span of 19 bases. The CDR3 runs 16 residues.

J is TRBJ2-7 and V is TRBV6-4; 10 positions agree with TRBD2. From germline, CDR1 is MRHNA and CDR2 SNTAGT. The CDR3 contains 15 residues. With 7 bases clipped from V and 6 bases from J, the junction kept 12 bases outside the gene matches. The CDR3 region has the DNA TGTGCCAGCATGGGACTAGCGAGCACCCTACGCGAGCAGTACTTC. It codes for CASMGLASTLREQYF.

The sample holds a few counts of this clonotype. CDR3 protein: CSAMVGDTEAFF. The DNA for the CDR3 is TGCAGTGCTATGGTTGGGGACACTGAAGCTTTCTTT. This chain links TRBV20-1 with TRBJ1-1; D unresolved. Germline V CDR1 and CDR2: DFQATT, SNEGSKA (reference sequence). V dropped 4 bases and J dropped 3 bases, with 9 bases sitting between them. This CDR3 region has 12 residues.

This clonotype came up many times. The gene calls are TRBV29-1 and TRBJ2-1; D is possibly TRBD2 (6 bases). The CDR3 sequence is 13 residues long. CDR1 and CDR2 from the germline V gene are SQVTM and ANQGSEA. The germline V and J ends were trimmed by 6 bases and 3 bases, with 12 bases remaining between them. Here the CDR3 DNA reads TGCAGCGTCGACAAGGGACTCTACAATGAGCAGTTCTTC. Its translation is CSVDKGLYNEQFF.

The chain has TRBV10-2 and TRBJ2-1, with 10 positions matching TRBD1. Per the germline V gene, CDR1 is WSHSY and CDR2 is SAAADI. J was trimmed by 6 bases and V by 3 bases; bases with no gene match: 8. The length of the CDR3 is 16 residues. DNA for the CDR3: TGCGCCAGCAGTGACCCGAGGGACAGGGGTCCCAATGAGCAGTTCTTC. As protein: CASSDPRDRGPNEQFF.

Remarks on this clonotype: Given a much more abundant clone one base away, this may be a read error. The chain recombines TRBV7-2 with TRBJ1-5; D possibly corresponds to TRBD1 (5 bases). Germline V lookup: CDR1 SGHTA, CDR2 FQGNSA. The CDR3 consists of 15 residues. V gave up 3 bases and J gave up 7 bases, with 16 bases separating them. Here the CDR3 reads CASSFSFAGTQPQHF. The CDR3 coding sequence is TGTGCCAGCAGCTTTAGCTTTGCAGGGACCCAGCCCCAGCATTTT. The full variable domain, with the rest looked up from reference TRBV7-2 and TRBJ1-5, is GAGVSQSPSNKVTEKGKDVELRCDPISGHTALYWYRQSLGQGLEFLIYFQGNSAPDKSGLPSDRFSAERTGGSVSTLTIQRTQQEDSAVYLCASSFSFAGTQPQHFGDGTRLSIL.

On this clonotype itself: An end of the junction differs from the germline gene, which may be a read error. CDR3 nucleotides: TGTGCCAGCAGCTTAGACATAGTGGCTTATGGCCACACCTTC. It is translated as CASSLDIVAYGHTF. The gene calls are TRBV7-8 and TRBJ1-2; D call uncertain. From germline, CDR1 is SGHVS and CDR2 FQNEAQ. The CDR3 contains 14 residues.

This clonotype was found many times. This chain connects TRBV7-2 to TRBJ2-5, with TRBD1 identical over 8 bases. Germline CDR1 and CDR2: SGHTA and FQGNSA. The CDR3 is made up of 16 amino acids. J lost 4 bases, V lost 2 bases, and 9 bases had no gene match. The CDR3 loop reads CASSLIAGTGAETQYF. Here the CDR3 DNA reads TGTGCCAGCAGCTTAATCGCCGGGACAGGAGCAGAGACCCAGTACTTC.

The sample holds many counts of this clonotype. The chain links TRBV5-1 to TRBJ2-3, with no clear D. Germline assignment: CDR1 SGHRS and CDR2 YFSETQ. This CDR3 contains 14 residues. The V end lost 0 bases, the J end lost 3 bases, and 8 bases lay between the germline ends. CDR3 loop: CASSLASETDTQYF. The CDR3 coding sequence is TGCGCCAGCAGCTTGGCCTCGGAGACAGATACGCAGTATTTT.

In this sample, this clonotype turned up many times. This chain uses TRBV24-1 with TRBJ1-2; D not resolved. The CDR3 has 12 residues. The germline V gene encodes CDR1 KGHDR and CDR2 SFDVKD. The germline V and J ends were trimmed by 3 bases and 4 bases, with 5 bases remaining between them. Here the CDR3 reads CATSDDVYGYTF. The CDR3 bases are TGTGCCACCAGTGATGACGTCTATGGCTACACCTTC.

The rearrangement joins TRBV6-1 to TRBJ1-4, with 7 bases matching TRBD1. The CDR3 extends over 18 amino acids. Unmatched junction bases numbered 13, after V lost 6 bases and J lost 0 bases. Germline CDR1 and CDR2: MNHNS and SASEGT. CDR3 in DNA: TGTGCCAGCAGACCTGACAGGGAATCACACGCAACTAATGAAAAACTGTTTTTT. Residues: CASRPDRESHATNEKLFF.

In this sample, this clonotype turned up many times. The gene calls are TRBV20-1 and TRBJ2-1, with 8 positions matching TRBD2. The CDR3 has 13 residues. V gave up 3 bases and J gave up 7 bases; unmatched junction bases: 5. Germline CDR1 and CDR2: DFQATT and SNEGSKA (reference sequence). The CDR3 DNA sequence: TGCAGTGCTAGCGAGACTAGCGAAAATGAGCAGTTCTTC. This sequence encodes CSASETSENEQFF.

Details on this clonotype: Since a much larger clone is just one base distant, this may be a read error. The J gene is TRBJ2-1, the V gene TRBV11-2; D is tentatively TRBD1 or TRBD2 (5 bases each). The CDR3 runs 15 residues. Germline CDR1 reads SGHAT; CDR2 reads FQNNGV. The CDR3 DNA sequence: TGTACCAGCAGCATATGGGACGAACCAGGCAATGAGCAGTTCTTC. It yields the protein CTSSIWDEPGNEQFF. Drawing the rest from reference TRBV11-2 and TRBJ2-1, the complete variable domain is EAGVAQSPRYKIIEKRQSVAFWCNPISGHATLYWYQQILGQGPKLLIQFQNNGVVDDSQLPKDRFSAERLKGVDSTLKIQPAKLEDSAVYLCTSSIWDEPGNEQFFGPGTRLTVL.

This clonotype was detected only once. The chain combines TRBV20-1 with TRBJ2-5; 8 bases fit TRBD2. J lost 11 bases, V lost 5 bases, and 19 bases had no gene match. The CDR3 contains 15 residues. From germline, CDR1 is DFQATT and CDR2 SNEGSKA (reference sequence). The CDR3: CSAWDSGATYNEQYF. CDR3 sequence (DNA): TGCAGTGCTTGGGATAGCGGGGCGACCTACAATGAGCAGTACTTC.

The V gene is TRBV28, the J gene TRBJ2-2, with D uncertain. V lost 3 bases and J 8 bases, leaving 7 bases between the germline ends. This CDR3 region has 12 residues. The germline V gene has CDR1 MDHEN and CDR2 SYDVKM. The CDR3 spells CASSFTWGELFF. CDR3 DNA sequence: TGTGCCAGCAGTTTTACGTGGGGGGAGCTGTTTTTT. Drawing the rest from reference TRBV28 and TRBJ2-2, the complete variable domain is DVKVTQSSRYLVKRTGEKVFLECVQDMDHENMFWYRQDPGLGLRLIYFSYDVKMKEKGDIPEGYSVSREKKERFSLILESASTNQTSMYLCASSFTWGELFFGEGSRLTVL.

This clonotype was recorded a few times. The CDR3 nucleotides read TGTGCCAGCAGCCACTCGGACGGGAACACTGAAGCTTTCTTT. Translating gives CASSHSDGNTEAFF. The rearrangement uses TRBV3-1 and TRBJ1-1; no clear D gene. Germline values: CDR1 LGHDT, CDR2 YNNKEL (reference sequence). V lost 3 bases to trimming and J lost 1 base, with 9 bases between them. This CDR3 spans 14 amino acids.

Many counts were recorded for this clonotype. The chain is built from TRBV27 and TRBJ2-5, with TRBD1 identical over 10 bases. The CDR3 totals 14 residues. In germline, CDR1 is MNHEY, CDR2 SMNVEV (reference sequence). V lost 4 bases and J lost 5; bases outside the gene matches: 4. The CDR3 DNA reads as TGTGCCAGCAGTTGGGACAGGGGATCGGAGACCCAGTACTTC. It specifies CASSWDRGSETQYF.

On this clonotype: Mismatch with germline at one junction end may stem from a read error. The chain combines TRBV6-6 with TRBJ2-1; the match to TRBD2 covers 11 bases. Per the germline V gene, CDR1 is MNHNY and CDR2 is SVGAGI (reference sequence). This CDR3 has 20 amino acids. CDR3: CASSPLAGGPPLDSYNEQVF. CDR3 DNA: TGTGCCAGCAGTCCATTAGCGGGGGGGCCGCCCCTCGACTCCTACAATGAGCAGGTCTTC.

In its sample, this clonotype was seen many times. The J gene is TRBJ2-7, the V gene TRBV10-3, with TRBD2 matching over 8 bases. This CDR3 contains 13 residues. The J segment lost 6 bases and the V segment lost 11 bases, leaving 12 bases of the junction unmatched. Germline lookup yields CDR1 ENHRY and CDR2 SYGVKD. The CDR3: CALGSREASEQYF. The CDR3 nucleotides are TGTGCCCTGGGTTCGCGGGAGGCGAGCGAGCAGTACTTC.

The DNA for the CDR3 is TGTGCCAGCAGTTTACCCGCTTACAGGGTAGCTAACTATGGCTACACCTTC. The encoded protein is CASSLPAYRVANYGYTF. The V call is TRBV28, the J call TRBJ1-2; D is perhaps TRBD1 (6 bases). Germline-derived CDR1 and CDR2 are MDHEN and SYDVKM. This CDR3 is built from 17 residues. The ends were cut back, 2 bases at V and 0 bases at J, with 16 bases in the middle.

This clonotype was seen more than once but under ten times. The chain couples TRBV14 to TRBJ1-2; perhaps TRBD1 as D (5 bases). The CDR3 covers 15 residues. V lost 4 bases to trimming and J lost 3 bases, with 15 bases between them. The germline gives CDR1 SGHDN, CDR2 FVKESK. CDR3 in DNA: TGTGCCAGCAGCCCAAAGGACACGTTCTACTATGGCTACACCTTC. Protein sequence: CASSPKDTFYYGYTF.

Written as DNA, the CDR3 is TGCAGTGCTAGAGACCCGGATGGTGGCTACACCTTC. Protein sequence: CSARDPDGGYTF. The chain has TRBV20-1 and TRBJ1-2, with D unresolved. This CDR3 spans 12 amino acids. Germline CDR1 DFQATT, CDR2 SNEGSKA (reference sequence). Trimming left V 0 bases short and J 7 bases short, with 9 bases between.

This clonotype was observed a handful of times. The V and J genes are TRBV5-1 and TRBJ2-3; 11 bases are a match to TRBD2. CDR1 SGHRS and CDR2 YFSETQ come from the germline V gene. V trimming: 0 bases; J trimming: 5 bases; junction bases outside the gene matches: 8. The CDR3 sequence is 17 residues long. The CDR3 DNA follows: TGCGCCAGCAGCTTGGCGGTAGCGGGGGGGCCCGGAGATACGCAGTATTTT. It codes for CASSLAVAGGPGDTQYF.

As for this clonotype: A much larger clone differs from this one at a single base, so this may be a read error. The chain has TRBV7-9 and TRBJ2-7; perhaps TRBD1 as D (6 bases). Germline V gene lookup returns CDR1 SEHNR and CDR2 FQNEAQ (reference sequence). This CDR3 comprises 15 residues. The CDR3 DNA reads TGTGCCAGCAGCCCAGAATATAGACAGGCAGGCGAGCGGTACTTC. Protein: CASSPEYRQAGERYF.

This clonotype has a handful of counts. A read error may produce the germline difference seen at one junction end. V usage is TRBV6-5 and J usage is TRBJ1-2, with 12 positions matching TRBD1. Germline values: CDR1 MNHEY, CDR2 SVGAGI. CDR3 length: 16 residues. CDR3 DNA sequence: TGTGCCAGCAGTTATTCCGGGACAGGGGGCTTCTATGGCTTCACCTTC. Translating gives CASSYSGTGGFYGFTF.

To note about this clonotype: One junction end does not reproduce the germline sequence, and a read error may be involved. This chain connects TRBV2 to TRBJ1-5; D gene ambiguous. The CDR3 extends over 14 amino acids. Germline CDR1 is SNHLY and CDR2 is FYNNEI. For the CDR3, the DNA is TGTGCCAGCAGTGTTGGGCTAAGCAGTCAGCCCCAGCATTTT. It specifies CASSVGLSSQPQHF.

The CDR3 here is CASSIIGTSGYNEQFF. As DNA, the CDR3 is TGTGCCAGTAGTATAATAGGAACTAGCGGGTACAATGAGCAGTTCTTC. The chain employs TRBV19 and TRBJ2-1, with 9 bases identical to TRBD2. CDR1 and CDR2 (germline): LNHDA, SQIVND (reference sequence). With V trimmed by 2 bases and J by 4 bases, 6 bases remained unmatched. The CDR3 length is 16 residues.